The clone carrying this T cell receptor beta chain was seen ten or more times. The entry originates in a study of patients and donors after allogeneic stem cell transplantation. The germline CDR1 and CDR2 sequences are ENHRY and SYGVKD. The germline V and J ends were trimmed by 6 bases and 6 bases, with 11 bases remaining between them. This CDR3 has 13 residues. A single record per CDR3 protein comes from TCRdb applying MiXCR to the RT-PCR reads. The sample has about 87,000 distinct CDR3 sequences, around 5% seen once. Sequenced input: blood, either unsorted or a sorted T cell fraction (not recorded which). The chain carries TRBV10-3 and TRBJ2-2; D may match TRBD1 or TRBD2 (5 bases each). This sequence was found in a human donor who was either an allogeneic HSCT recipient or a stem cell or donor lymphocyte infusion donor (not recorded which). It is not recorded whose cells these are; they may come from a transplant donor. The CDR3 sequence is CAIRVRDAGELFF. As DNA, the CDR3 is TGTGCCATCAGGGTCAGGGACGCCGGGGAGCTGTTTTTT.